The 29 T cell receptor beta chains in this list originate from one sample, sequenced in a study of identifying expanded T cells in peripheral blood. Some clones are missing from TCRdb's copy, which holds only in-frame ones; the method was immunoSEQ multiplex PCR. The data hold tens of thousands of clones, with 87% observed a single time. Sequencing used blood. These receptors all stem from a person aged 18 to 75 in good health.

This clone turned up a few times. The chain joins TRBV6-5 to TRBJ2-7; the D gene is possibly TRBD2 (6 bases). The CDR3 contains 14 residues. From germline, CDR1 is MNHEY and CDR2 SVGAGI. Trimming took 0 bases from V and 6 from J, leaving 12 bases between them. CDR3 sequence reads: CASSYSEGTIEQYF. CDR3 DNA sequence: TGTGCCAGCAGTTACTCGGAGGGCACCATCGAGCAGTACTTC.

V usage is TRBV11-1 and J usage is TRBJ2-5, with D unresolved. The germline gives CDR1 SGHAT, CDR2 FQDESV (reference sequence). The V end was cut by 0 bases, the J end by 5 bases, with 7 bases between. This CDR3 contains 13 residues. CDR3 coding DNA: TGTGCCAGCAGCTTAGCTAGGGATGAGACCCAGTACTTC. Residues: CASSLARDETQYF.

V and J are TRBV5-1 and TRBJ2-6, with D uncertain. Germline V gene sequence: CDR1 SGHRS, CDR2 YFSETQ. The CDR3 has 16 residues. V lost 4 bases and J lost 0, with 11 bases in between. This chain's CDR3 is CASSMIPVSGANVLTF. Here the CDR3 DNA reads TGCGCCAGCAGCATGATCCCCGTCTCTGGGGCCAACGTCCTGACTTTC.

With regard to this clone: This sample includes further DNA sequences coding for the same CDR3. J is TRBJ1-1 and V is TRBV6-6; 8 bases map to TRBD1. The length of the CDR3 is 14 residues. Germline trimming cut 7 bases from V and 5 bases from J; bases unmatched to any gene: 9. Germline CDR1 is MNHNY and CDR2 is SVGAGI (reference sequence). Here the CDR3 DNA reads TGTGCCAGCAACCAGCAGGGGGCGTTAACTGAAGCTTTCTTT. Translated, it gives CASNQQGALTEAFF.

This clone appeared once. The rearrangement uses TRBV9 and TRBJ1-3, with a tentative D call TRBD1 (6 bases). The CDR3 sequence is 12 residues long. The germline CDR1 and CDR2 sequences are SGDLS and YYNGEE. V lost 6 bases and J 3 bases, leaving 7 bases between the germline ends. The CDR3 coding sequence is TGTGCCAGCAACAGGGATGGAAACACCATATATTTT. Amino acid sequence: CASNRDGNTIYF.

The J gene is TRBJ1-2, the V gene TRBV28; 7 bases agree with TRBD1. This CDR3 has 16 residues. The V gene's germline CDR1 is MDHEN and CDR2 SYDVKM. V lost 1 base and J lost 4; bases outside the gene matches: 9. CDR3 protein: CASSLYVAGGGYGYTF. The CDR3 region has the DNA TGTGCCAGCAGTTTATACGTCGCAGGGGGTGGCTATGGCTACACCTTC.

The rearrangement links TRBV18 to TRBJ1-6; D gene ambiguous. V was pared by 3 bases and J by 5 bases, with 17 bases between. The CDR3 covers 17 residues. Germline values: CDR1 KGHSH, CDR2 LQKENI. The CDR3 is CASSPTPKTGDNSPLHF. In nucleotides, the CDR3 is TGTGCCAGCTCACCTACCCCAAAGACCGGGGATAATTCACCCCTCCACTTT.

A word on this clone: The same CDR3 can be traced to other DNA sequences in this sample. The V call is TRBV6-4, the J call TRBJ2-2; D may correspond to TRBD1 or TRBD2 (5 bases each). CDR3 length equals 14 residues. With 3 bases removed from V and 1 base from J, the gap between germline ends came to 6 bases. Germline CDR1 is MRHNA and CDR2 is SNTAGT. The CDR3 loop is CASSDGGNTGELFF. In DNA, the CDR3 is TGTGCCAGCAGTGATGGGGGGAACACCGGGGAGCTGTTTTTT.

The genes are TRBV5-4 and TRBJ2-5, with 8 bases lining up with TRBD2. From germline, CDR1 is SGHNT and CDR2 YYREEE (reference sequence). The CDR3 runs to 15 residues. The V segment lost 6 bases and the J segment 5 bases; nucleotides outside the gene matches: 12. The CDR3 DNA reads as TGTGCCAGCACCCCCCGGGGGGGGATGATGGAGACCCAGTACTTC. Its translation is CASTPRGGMMETQYF.

The chain uses TRBV11-2 and TRBJ2-3; 7 bases agree with TRBD2. Unmatched junction bases numbered 1, after V lost 2 bases and J lost 5 bases. The CDR3 contains 13 residues. Germline lookup yields CDR1 SGHAT and CDR2 FQNNGV. The CDR3 sequence: CASSLSGGDTQYF. The CDR3, as DNA: TGTGCCAGCAGCTTATCGGGGGGAGATACGCAGTATTTT. The variable domain in full, with the rest retrieved from reference TRBV11-2 and TRBJ2-3, is EAGVAQSPRYKIIEKRQSVAFWCNPISGHATLYWYQQILGQGPKLLIQFQNNGVVDDSQLPKDRFSAERLKGVDSTLKIQPAKLEDSAVYLCASSLSGGDTQYFGPGTRLTVL.

This clone was seen a handful of times. This sequence joins TRBV7-9 and TRBJ2-7, with D perhaps TRBD1 (6 bases). The germline gives CDR1 SEHNR, CDR2 FQNEAQ (reference sequence). The V end lost 5 bases, the J end lost 0 bases, and 11 bases lay between the germline ends. The CDR3 totals 14 residues. The DNA for the CDR3 is TGTGCCAGCAGCCCCGACAGGAACTCCTACGAGCAGTACTTC. The encoded protein is CASSPDRNSYEQYF.

The chain combines TRBV19 with TRBJ2-3; 12 nucleotides align to TRBD2. The CDR3 extends over 14 amino acids. The germline V gene encodes CDR1 LNHDA and CDR2 SQIVND (reference sequence). Germline trimming cut 10 bases from V and 5 bases from J; bases unmatched to any gene: 7. CDR3 nucleotide sequence: TGTGCCACCACAGGACTAGCGGGGAAAGATACGCAGTATTTT. Translated, it gives CATTGLAGKDTQYF.

The genes are TRBV30 and TRBJ1-2; 7 nucleotides agree with TRBD1. V was clipped by 5 bases and J by 7 bases; unmatched bases: 13. Germline-derived CDR1 and CDR2 are GTSNPN and SVGIG (reference sequence). The CDR3 sequence is 14 residues long. This CDR3 reads CAWASTGADSGYTF. The CDR3 bases are TGTGCCTGGGCCAGTACAGGGGCTGATAGTGGCTACACCTTC.

This clone has just one count. The gene calls are TRBV7-2 and TRBJ2-4, with 11 bases fitting TRBD2. The CDR3 loop spans 15 amino acids. Germline CDR1 is SGHTA and CDR2 is FQGNSA. The trim removed 3 bases at V and 8 bases at J, leaving 6 bases unmatched. The CDR3 region is CASSLVAGGPDIQYF. Written as DNA, the CDR3 is TGTGCCAGCAGCTTGGTAGCGGGAGGGCCCGACATTCAGTACTTC.

The chain employs TRBV10-3 and TRBJ2-6; possibly TRBD1 or TRBD2 for D (6 bases each). The V end lost 5 bases, the J end lost 0 bases, and 14 bases lay between the germline ends. Germline CDR1 reads ENHRY; CDR2 reads SYGVKD. CDR3 length: 17 residues. The CDR3 here is CAISQGTAASGANVLTF. The CDR3 DNA is TGTGCCATCAGTCAGGGGACTGCCGCCTCTGGGGCCAACGTCCTGACTTTC.

This sequence joins TRBV4-1 and TRBJ2-7; no reliable D call. The germline V gene has CDR1 MGHRA and CDR2 YSYEKL. The germline V and J ends were trimmed by 1 base and 5 bases, with 9 bases remaining between them. The CDR3 is 13 residues long. The CDR3 here is CASSQVLSHEQYF. CDR3 DNA sequence: TGCGCCAGCAGCCAAGTTTTATCCCACGAGCAGTACTTC.

The chain couples TRBV7-2 to TRBJ1-1, with D possibly TRBD1 on 6 matching bases. V shed 5 bases and J shed 3 bases, with 16 bases lying between them. The germline V gene encodes CDR1 SGHTA and CDR2 FQGNSA. The CDR3 has 15 amino acids. The CDR3 coding sequence is TGTGCCAGCAGCGCAACAGGGATGATGGACACTGAAGCTTTCTTT. Translated, it gives CASSATGMMDTEAFF.

Regarding this clone: This likely traces to a read error, being one base from a far larger clone. The chain joins TRBV6-4 to TRBJ2-2; D perhaps matches TRBD2 (6 bases). The CDR3 is made up of 15 amino acids. Looked up from germline, CDR1 is MRHNA and CDR2 is SNTAGT. The V end lost 0 bases, the J end lost 1 base, and 6 bases lay between the germline ends. CDR3 coding DNA: TGTGCCAGCAGTGACTCTAGCGGGAACACCGGGGAGCTGTTTTTT. Its translation is CASSDSSGNTGELFF.

The chain joins TRBV27 to TRBJ2-1; D unclear. V lost 0 bases to trimming and J lost 6 bases, with 6 bases between them. The CDR3 covers 13 residues. The germline gives CDR1 MNHEY, CDR2 SMNVEV (reference sequence). The CDR3 here is CASSLSWSNEQFF. The DNA for the CDR3 is TGTGCCAGCAGTTTATCGTGGAGCAATGAGCAGTTCTTC.

The chain is built from TRBV6-1 and TRBJ1-2; D call uncertain. With 7 bases removed from V and 1 base from J, the gap between germline ends came to 7 bases. Germline CDR1 MNHNS, CDR2 SASEGT. This CDR3 is 12 amino acids long. CDR3 region: CASTWSNYGYTF. CDR3 DNA: TGTGCCAGCACTTGGAGTAACTATGGCTACACCTTC.

This chain links TRBV28 with TRBJ2-7; 12 nucleotides match TRBD1. Trimming cost V 10 bases and J 7 bases; bases outside gene matches: 5. Germline lookup yields CDR1 MDHEN and CDR2 SYDVKM. The CDR3 length is 12 residues. CDR3 protein: CAIRDRGPEQYF. The CDR3 DNA reads TGTGCCATCCGGGACAGGGGGCCTGAGCAGTACTTC.

The chain employs TRBV7-2 and TRBJ2-3, with a tentative D call TRBD2 (5 bases). The CDR3 is 12 amino acids. Germline V gene data show CDR1 as SGHTA and CDR2 as FQGNSA. Trimming took 4 bases from V and 6 from J, leaving 8 bases between them. DNA of the CDR3: TGTGCCAGCAGCTCCTTAGCGGATACGCAGTATTTT. It yields the protein CASSSLADTQYF.

V gene TRBV6-1 combines with J gene TRBJ2-5; tentative D call: TRBD1 (6 bases). This CDR3 contains 12 residues. V gave up 1 base and J gave up 14 bases, with 14 bases separating them. The germline V gene encodes CDR1 MNHNS and CDR2 SASEGT. The CDR3 sequence is CASSEGWTVLYF. Here the CDR3 DNA reads TGTGCCAGCAGTGAAGGATGGACAGTGTTATACTTC.

The chain combines TRBV5-1 with TRBJ1-2; tentatively, D is TRBD1 (5 bases). The V gene lost 4 bases and the J gene lost 3 bases, with 22 bases spanning the gap. The CDR3 totals 17 residues. Germline V lookup: CDR1 SGHRS, CDR2 YFSETQ. The CDR3 DNA reads as TGCGCCAGCAGCCTCCGGCTGGGGGAGGCGACGGACTATGGCTACACCTTC. Its translation is CASSLRLGEATDYGYTF.

The J gene is TRBJ2-5, the V gene TRBV10-1; weak D call: TRBD2 (5 bases). The DNA matches TRBJ2-7 better at its end, which makes the J call doubtful. The CDR3 spans 14 residues. Per the germline V gene, CDR1 is WNHNN and CDR2 is SYGVQD (reference sequence). In DNA form, the CDR3 reads TGCGCCAGCAGTGAGTTGCGGGCGGGCTACGAGCAGTACTTC. Translating gives CASSELRAGYEQYF.

The chain recombines TRBV27 with TRBJ2-2, with TRBD1 identical over 7 bases. Germline loops: CDR1 MNHEY, CDR2 SMNVEV (reference sequence). The V segment lost 2 bases and the J segment 3 bases; nucleotides outside the gene matches: 3. This CDR3 is 15 amino acids long. The CDR3 DNA is TGTGCCAGCAGTTTAAGGACAGGCGACACCGGGGAGCTGTTTTTT. Translation: CASSLRTGDTGELFF.

The J gene is TRBJ1-5, the V gene TRBV28; 7 positions agree with TRBD1. In germline, CDR1 is MDHEN, CDR2 SYDVKM. The CDR3 is 18 residues long. Unmatched junction bases numbered 10, after V lost 1 base and J lost 1 base. This chain's CDR3 is CASSLSRGAGGSNQPQHF. CDR3 nucleotides: TGTGCCAGCAGTTTATCACGGGGAGCAGGGGGGAGCAATCAGCCCCAGCATTTT.

The chain joins TRBV11-2 to TRBJ2-1, with 9 bases fitting TRBD2. Trimming took 3 bases from V and 9 from J; bases not matched to a gene: 9. Germline values: CDR1 SGHAT, CDR2 FQNNGV. The length of the CDR3 is 15 residues. The chain's CDR3 is CASSFGRGGVPEQFF. CDR3 DNA: TGTGCCAGCAGCTTCGGGCGGGGGGGCGTCCCTGAGCAGTTCTTC.

This clone was seen a few times. This chain joins TRBV2 and TRBJ1-4; perhaps TRBD1 as D (5 bases). This CDR3 is 14 amino acids long. Trimming pared 4 bases from V and 8 bases from J, leaving 14 bases between. Germline assignment: CDR1 SNHLY and CDR2 FYNNEI. CDR3 loop: CASSVQGGGEKLFF. CDR3 bases: TGTGCCAGCAGTGTGCAGGGTGGGGGAGAAAAACTGTTTTTT.